The T cell receptor beta chain under discussion was sequenced for a study of blood T cell repertoires in COVID-19. On the study more broadly: Samples of COVID-19 (acute and convalescent) were obtained from the United States, Italy and Spain.

In the study's own analysis: Reference gene primers were amplified, and this amplification served to estimate nucleated cell counts. Using immunoSEQ multiplex PCR, the repertoire was profiled, and TCRdb retains in-frame clones only, with some absent. V and J calls and clone size come straight from that table; D and trimming were deduced from the DNA. The table lists 84,000 or so clones, roughly 80% of them singletons. The CDR3 spans 15 residues. V lost 6 bases to trimming and J lost 0 bases; unmatched junction nucleotides: 4. The germline V gene encodes CDR1 SGHDT and CDR2 YYEEEE. The sequence derives from an elderly woman with acute or convalescent COVID-19. This chain uses TRBV5-6 with TRBJ2-2, with 8 positions matching TRBD2. Sample: peripheral blood. CDR3 coding DNA: TGTGCCAGCAATCTAGCGGGCCCGAACACCGGGGAGCTGTTTTTT. Protein sequence: CASNLAGPNTGELFF. Drawing the rest from reference TRBV5-6 and TRBJ2-2, the complete variable domain is DAGVTQSPTHLIKTRGQQVTLRCSPKSGHDTVSWYQQALGQGPQFIFQYYEEEERQRGNFPDRFSGHQFPNYSSELNVNALLLGDSALYLCASNLAGPNTGELFFGEGSRLTVL.